This entry is about one TCR beta chain. The antigen remains undetermined. The data were obtained in a study of T cell responses to AZD1222 COVID-19 vaccine. Study results and caveats: Spike-specific TCR breadth and depth grew following two AZD1222 doses.

This CDR3 region has 14 residues. Germline values: CDR1 LGHNA, CDR2 YSLEER. The V end was cut by 1 base, the J end by 4 bases, with 8 bases between. Sequencing used immunoSEQ multiplex PCR; TCRdb keeps in-frame clones, though not all of them. The profile shows just under 85,000 clones, 86% of them singletons. The chain recombines TRBV4-3 with TRBJ2-1; D gene ambiguous. The source of this sequence is an adult in good health. The source was peripheral blood, collected on day 0 of AZD1222 vaccination. The CDR3 here is CASSQVGFYNEQFF. CDR3 nucleotide sequence: TGCGCCAGCAGCCAAGTAGGGTTTTACAATGAGCAGTTCTTC.